The rows below give T cell receptor beta chains drawn from one sample of a study of blood T cell repertoires in COVID-19. TCRdb keeps only in-frame clones here, not all; method: immunoSEQ multiplex PCR. The sample consists of approximately 170,000 clones, about four fifths of them appearing once. Sequences were obtained from peripheral blood. The receptors originated from a man aged 70-80 years with active or convalescent COVID-19. The CDR3 runs from the conserved cysteine through the conserved F or W. The D gene is left open where the match is weak. Clone sizes are given selectively: once, few, many, or a class where the clone is expanded.

D gene,clone size,J gene,V gene,CDR3 DNA,CDR3 protein
-,-,TRBJ1-3,TRBV4-3,TGCGCCAGCAGCCAAGGATCGCCGCGAGGAAACACCATATATTTT,CASSQGSPRGNTIYF
TRBD1,few,TRBJ2-2,TRBV5-4,TGTGCCAGCAGCTTCGGCTACAGGGGGCGCGACACCGGGGAGCTGTTTTTT,CASSFGYRGRDTGELFF
TRBD1,few,TRBJ2-4,TRBV19,TGTGCCAGTAGTCTCGACAGGGACGACAAAAACATTCAGTACTTC,CASSLDRDDKNIQYF
-,-,TRBJ2-7,TRBV10-3,TGTGCCATCAGTGAGCTTACTCCACGGGGGAACTCCTACGAGCAGTACTTC,CAISELTPRGNSYEQYF
TRBD1,-,TRBJ1-6,TRBV30,TGTGCCTGGAGTGCCGAAGGGGGCAGGGGCTTTGTAAGTTCACCCCTCCACTTT,CAWSAEGGRGFVSSPLHF
TRBD2,-,TRBJ2-1,TRBV4-2,TGTGCCAGCAGCCAAGAAGTGGGACTAGCGGGGAGGGATGAGCAGTTCTTC,CASSQEVGLAGRDEQFF
TRBD2,-,TRBJ2-2,TRBV10-3,TGTGCCATCAGTGAGCGGACTAGCGGAAACACCGGGGAGCTGTTTTTT,CAISERTSGNTGELFF
TRBD2,-,TRBJ2-2,TRBV9,TGTGCCTCCAACCGGTGGGCGGGAGATCGTACCGGGGAGCTGTTTTTT,CASNRWAGDRTGELFF
-,-,TRBJ2-5,TRBV29-1,TGCAGCGTTGAGCTGGGGCGAGGAGAGACCCAGTACTTC,CSVELGRGETQYF
-,-,TRBJ2-1,TRBV18,TGTGCCAGCTCACCACCGGGGGGAAATGAGCAGTTCTTC,CASSPPGGNEQFF
-,-,TRBJ2-1,TRBV20-1,TGCACGGCCCGGGTCGGGGAGCAGTTCTTC,CTARVGEQFF
TRBD1,-,TRBJ1-2,TRBV6-2/TRBV6-3,TGTGCCAGCAGTCACCTCCGGGACAGGGTTGGCTATGGCTACACCTTC,CASSHLRDRVGYGYTF
-,-,TRBJ2-1,TRBV11-2,TGTGCCAGCAGCTTAGTAAATGAGCAGTTCTTC,CASSLVNEQFF
TRBD1,once,TRBJ2-1,TRBV7-9,TGTGCCAGCAGCTTGGCGACAGGGGGTCTCTTAGGTGAGCAGTTCTTC,CASSLATGGLLGEQFF
-,-,TRBJ2-3,TRBV28,TGTGCCAGCACAACGGGGGTGAGAGATACGCAGTATTTT,CASTTGVRDTQYF
-,-,TRBJ2-1,TRBV5-8,TGTGCCAGCAGCTTGGGACAGTTGAGCTCCTACAATGAGCAGTTCTTC,CASSLGQLSSYNEQFF
-,-,TRBJ2-3,TRBV11-2,TGTGCCAGCAGCTTAGGCGGGCTAGACTCAGATACGCAGTATTTT,CASSLGGLDSDTQYF
TRBD1,once,TRBJ2-7,TRBV7-9,TGTGCCAGCAGCCCTACGGGACAGGTCGCGGGGGAGCAGTACTTC,CASSPTGQVAGEQYF
TRBD1,few,TRBJ1-5,TRBV2,TGTGCCAGCAGTGAAAGGGGGCAGGTCAATCAGCCCCAGCATTTT,CASSERGQVNQPQHF
TRBD1,-,TRBJ1-2,TRBV5-8,TGTGCCAGCAGCCGGATCCTTTGGGACAGGGGTCACTATGGCTACACCTTC,CASSRILWDRGHYGYTF
-,-,TRBJ2-5,TRBV20-1,TGCAGTGCCCGTTTTTTAGAGACCCAGTACTTC,CSARFLETQYF
-,-,TRBJ2-1,TRBV11-3,TGTGCCAGCAAGGACTCGGCCTCCTACAATGAGCAGTTCTTC,CASKDSASYNEQFF
-,once,TRBJ1-5,TRBV5-6,TGTGCCAGCAGCTCTGACAGGACTCAGCCCCAGCATTTT,CASSSDRTQPQHF
-,-,TRBJ1-5,TRBV2,TGTGCCAGCAGGGAAGGGGCCAACACTAATCAGCCCCAGCATTTT,CASREGANTNQPQHF
TRBD1,once,TRBJ1-3,TRBV20-1,TGCAGTGCTAGTCCTCAGGACAGGGGTTATGGAAACACCATATATTTT,CSASPQDRGYGNTIYF
-,-,TRBJ1-1,TRBV18,TGTGCCAGCTCACCACCGACAGGGAACACTGAAGCTTTCTTT,CASSPPTGNTEAFF
TRBD1,-,TRBJ1-1,TRBV3-1/TRBV3-2,TGTGCCAGCAGCCTTGATCCTACAGGGGACACTGAAGCTTTCTTT,CASSLDPTGDTEAFF
-,-,TRBJ1-4,TRBV7-8,TGTGCCAGCAGCTCAACAGGGCTCGGTGAAAAACTGTTTTTT,CASSSTGLGEKLFF
-,-,TRBJ1-6,TRBV19,TGTGCCAGTAGGTACAGAATTAATTCACCCCTCCACTTT,CASRYRINSPLHF
TRBD2,-,TRBJ2-1,TRBV7-3,TGTGCCAGCAGCTTAAGCGGGACTAGCGGGAGTAATGAGCAGTTCTTC,CASSLSGTSGSNEQFF
TRBD1,-,TRBJ2-3,TRBV7-2,TGTGCCAGCAGTCAGGGGGCTGCAGATACGCAGTATTTT,CASSQGAADTQYF
-,-,TRBJ1-1,TRBV5-8,TGTGCCAGCAGCTTCCCGTCCTACACTGAAGCTTTCTTT,CASSFPSYTEAFF
-,-,TRBJ2-2,TRBV21-1,TGTGCCAGCAGCATTCGTCGCGGGAGGGCCACCGGGGAGCTGTTTTTT,CASSIRRGRATGELFF
TRBD1,-,TRBJ1-4,TRBV6-5,TGTGCCAGCAGTCGACAGGGTACGGGGGATGAAAAACTGTTTTTT,CASSRQGTGDEKLFF
-,once,TRBJ2-5,TRBV4-3,TGCGCCAGCAGCCAGGGGCGGGGACAAGAGACCCAGTACTTC,CASSQGRGQETQYF
-,once,TRBJ1-4,TRBV7-2,TGTGCCAGCAGCTACGGAGCATCGGGGAATGAAAAACTGTTTTTT,CASSYGASGNEKLFF
-,-,TRBJ2-1,TRBV4-3,TGCGCCAGCAGCCCCTCAGTATACAATGAGCAGTTCTTC,CASSPSVYNEQFF
TRBD2,-,TRBJ2-7,TRBV6-5,TGTGCCAGCAGTTACAACCCGGGACTAGCGGGATACGAGCAGTACTTC,CASSYNPGLAGYEQYF
TRBD2,-,TRBJ2-7,TRBV7-8,TGTGCCAGCAGCTGGACTAGCGGGGGTTCCTACGAGCAGTACTTC,CASSWTSGGSYEQYF
-,-,TRBJ1-3,TRBV7-2,TGTGCCAGCAGCCCGCCGACAGGAGGAGGAAACACCATATATTTT,CASSPPTGGGNTIYF
TRBD1,few,TRBJ1-1,TRBV28,TGTGCCAGCCATACCACGACAGGGGACATGAACACTGAAGCTTTCTTT,CASHTTTGDMNTEAFF
-,-,TRBJ1-5,TRBV12-3/TRBV12-4,TGTGCCAGCAGTTTATTTCGGGATCAGCCCCAGCATTTT,CASSLFRDQPQHF
TRBD2,-,TRBJ2-7,TRBV6-5,TGTGCCAGCAGTTACCCGGGGGGGGGAGGTGAGCAGTACTTC,CASSYPGGGGEQYF
-,-,TRBJ2-1,TRBV11-3,TGTGCCAGCAGCTTAGGAACCTCTAGCTCCTACAATGAGCAGTTCTTC,CASSLGTSSSYNEQFF
TRBD2,-,TRBJ2-2,TRBV5-1,TGCGCCAGCAGCTTTAGCGGGGGGCCCGGGGAGCTGTTTTTT,CASSFSGGPGELFF
TRBD2,-,TRBJ2-3,TRBV3-1/TRBV3-2,TGTGCCAGCAGCCTAGCGGGCCTATCCGGCGATACGCAGTATTTT,CASSLAGLSGDTQYF
-,-,TRBJ1-2,TRBV28,TGTGCCAGCAGTATACAGGGTAACTATGGCTACACCTTC,CASSIQGNYGYTF
TRBD1,-,TRBJ2-5,TRBV4-1,TGCGCCAGCAGCCAAGATAATGGGGACAGGGTAATTGGGGAGACCCAGTACTTC,CASSQDNGDRVIGETQYF